This entry concerns a single T cell receptor beta chain. These data come from a study of blood T cell repertoires in COVID-19. Germline CDR1 SGDLS, CDR2 YYNGEE. Trimming pared 2 bases from V and 7 bases from J, leaving 15 bases between. CDR3 length equals 14 residues. Here immunoSEQ multiplex PCR was the method, and the copy in TCRdb shows in-frame clones only, minus some. The sample has about 530,000 clones, 85% to 90% seen once; the top ten hold 7.8%. The rearrangement uses TRBV9 and TRBJ1-1, with D possibly matching TRBD1 (6 bases). This sequence was found in a woman aged 45-65 years with COVID-19, enrolled during active disease. The sequenced material came from peripheral blood. CDR3 protein: CASSVRGAGDEAFF. In DNA form, the CDR3 reads TGTGCCAGCAGCGTGCGGGGGGCGGGAGATGAAGCTTTCTTT.